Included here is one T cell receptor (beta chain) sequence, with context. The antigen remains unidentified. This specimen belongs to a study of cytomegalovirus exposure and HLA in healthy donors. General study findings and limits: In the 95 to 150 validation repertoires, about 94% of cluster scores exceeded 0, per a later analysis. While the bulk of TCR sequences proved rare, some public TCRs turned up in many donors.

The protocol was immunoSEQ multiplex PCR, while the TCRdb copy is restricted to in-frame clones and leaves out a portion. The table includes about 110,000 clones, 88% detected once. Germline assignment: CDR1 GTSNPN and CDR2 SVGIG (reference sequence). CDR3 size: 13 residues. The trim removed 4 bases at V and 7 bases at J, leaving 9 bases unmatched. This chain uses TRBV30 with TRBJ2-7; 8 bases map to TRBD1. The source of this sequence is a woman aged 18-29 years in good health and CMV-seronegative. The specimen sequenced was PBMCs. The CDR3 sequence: CAWIGTGWGEQYF. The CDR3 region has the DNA TGTGCCTGGATAGGGACAGGCTGGGGAGAGCAGTACTTC.